These 2 T cell receptor beta chains came from one sample sequenced in a study of read filtering for tumor transcriptome and immune sequencing. The library was built from roughly 400 ng RNA with molecular barcoded adaptors for alpha/delta and beta/gamma chains. TCRdb reprocessed the reads with MiXCR, giving one entry per CDR3 protein. This table holds about 39,000 distinct CDR3 sequences, over 11% found once. Material for sequencing was a population of CD138-negative cells sorted from bone marrow. All receptors come from a donor aged 40 or older with multiple myeloma.

Concerning this clonotype: A far larger clone is one nucleotide away, so this likely arose from a read error. This sequence joins TRBV12-3 or TRBV12-4 and TRBJ2-7; D gene ambiguous. There are 16 residues in the CDR3. The CDR3 DNA reads as TGTGCCAACAGTTTTCAGGCAGGTAAAAGCTCCTACGAGCAGTACTTC. This gives the protein CANSFQAGKSSYEQYF.

This clonotype rates as medium-sized. The chain uses TRBV27 and TRBJ1-6; a weak D match, TRBD1 (6 bases). The germline V gene encodes CDR1 MNHEY and CDR2 SMNVEV (reference sequence). The CDR3 loop spans 15 amino acids. V was clipped by 5 bases and J by 8 bases, with 16 bases between them. The DNA for the CDR3 is TGTGCCAGCAGTCCCTCCACAGGGCGGGATTCACCCCTCCACTTT. This encodes CASSPSTGRDSPLHF.